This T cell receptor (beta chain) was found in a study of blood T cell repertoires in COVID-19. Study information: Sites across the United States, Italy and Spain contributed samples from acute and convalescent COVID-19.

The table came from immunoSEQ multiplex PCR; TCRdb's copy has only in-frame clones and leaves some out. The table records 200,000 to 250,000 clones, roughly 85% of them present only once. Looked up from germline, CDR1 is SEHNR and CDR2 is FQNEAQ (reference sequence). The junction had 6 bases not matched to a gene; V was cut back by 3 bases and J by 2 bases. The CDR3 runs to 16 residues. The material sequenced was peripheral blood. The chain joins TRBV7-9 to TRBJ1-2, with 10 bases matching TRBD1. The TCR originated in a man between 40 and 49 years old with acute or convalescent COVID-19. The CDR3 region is CASSLGEDRGNYGYTF. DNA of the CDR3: TGTGCCAGCAGCTTGGGTGAGGACAGGGGGAACTATGGCTACACCTTC.